A single sample gave rise to the 32 T cell receptor beta chains below, sequenced in a study of T-cell memory formation after mild COVID-19. TCRdb passed the 5' RACE reads through MiXCR, listing each CDR3 protein once. The profile shows 310,000 or so distinct CDR3 sequences, around 15% of them singletons. The sample comprised PBMCs or a T cell subset sorted from them (not recorded which). The receptor source for this set is a young man who had mild COVID-19 (a few samples of this study predate the infection). Cell type and time point are not known.

A few counts support this clonotype. The chain employs TRBV27 and TRBJ2-5; 8 nucleotides match TRBD1. The CDR3 length is 14 residues. With 3 bases clipped from V and 3 bases from J, the junction kept 3 bases outside the gene matches. The germline V gene encodes CDR1 MNHEY and CDR2 SMNVEV (reference sequence). The CDR3 spells CASSFWGQEETQYF. CDR3 DNA sequence: TGTGCCAGCAGTTTTTGGGGACAGGAAGAGACCCAGTACTTC.

This clonotype was observed at least ten times. V and J are TRBV7-8 and TRBJ1-4; D possibly corresponds to TRBD1 (5 bases). The germline V and J ends were trimmed by 8 bases and 7 bases, with 17 bases remaining between them. Germline CDR1 reads SGHVS; CDR2 reads FQNEAQ. The CDR3 has 14 residues. The CDR3 DNA is TGTGCCAGCGCGACCGGGGGGTTGGGTGAAAAACTGTTTTTT. This gives the protein CASATGGLGEKLFF.

The chain uses TRBV20-1 and TRBJ1-2; D is perhaps TRBD1 (6 bases). The CDR3 is made up of 13 amino acids. Trimming removed 0 bases from V and 8 bases from J, with 13 bases in between. Germline assignment: CDR1 DFQATT and CDR2 SNEGSKA (reference sequence). The CDR3 reads CSAREGADGGYTF. In DNA, the CDR3 is TGCAGTGCTAGAGAGGGGGCCGATGGGGGCTACACCTTC.

CDR3 nucleotide sequence: TGTGCCAGCAGTCCGCTACCGAGCTCCTACGAGCAGTACTTC. Translated, it gives CASSPLPSSYEQYF. The gene calls are TRBV12-3 or TRBV12-4 and TRBJ2-7; no clear D gene. Trimming cost V 5 bases and J 0 bases, with 11 bases left between them. CDR3 length equals 14 residues.

This sequence joins TRBV5-1 and TRBJ2-5; D may be TRBD1 or TRBD2 (6 bases each). CDR3 length: 14 amino acids. The germline CDR1 and CDR2 sequences are SGHRS and YFSETQ. The ends were cut back, 6 bases at V and 3 bases at J, with 15 bases in the middle. The CDR3 nucleotides are TGCGCCAGCACCCTTGGGGGCGGGGAAGAGACCCAGTACTTC. This codes for CASTLGGGEETQYF.

Only one count was recorded for this clonotype. It may be a read error: a sequence one base away is much more abundant. The chain employs TRBV7-2 and TRBJ2-3; D gene ambiguous. The CDR3 is 14 residues long. Germline loops: CDR1 SGHTA, CDR2 FQGNSA. CDR3 in amino acids: CAGSLARGTDTQYF. The CDR3, as DNA: TGTGCCGGCAGCTTAGCCCGAGGCACAGATACGCAGTATTTT.

The sample holds a few counts of this clonotype. The rearrangement uses TRBV4-3 and TRBJ1-2, with D perhaps TRBD1 (5 bases). Germline V gene lookup returns CDR1 LGHNA and CDR2 YSLEER. The CDR3 length is 15 residues. The V end lost 1 base, the J end lost 7 bases, and 16 bases lay between the germline ends. The CDR3 reads CASSQGMEGTGGYTF. In DNA, the CDR3 is TGCGCCAGCAGCCAAGGGATGGAGGGGACCGGTGGCTACACCTTC.

The rearrangement uses TRBV9 and TRBJ1-5; possibly TRBD1 for D (6 bases). CDR3 length: 15 amino acids. Trimming left V 3 bases short and J 1 base short, with 11 bases between. Germline CDR1 is SGDLS and CDR2 is YYNGEE. This CDR3 reads CASSATGSSNQPQHF. The CDR3 DNA is TGTGCCAGCAGCGCCACAGGGTCCAGCAATCAGCCCCAGCATTTT.

The chain uses TRBV6-2 or TRBV6-3 and TRBJ2-1; perhaps TRBD2 as D (5 bases). Germline V gives CDR1 MNHEY, CDR2 SVGEGT. This CDR3 region has 13 residues. V lost 6 bases and J 8 bases, leaving 14 bases between the germline ends. The CDR3 nucleotides are TGTGCCAGCAGCTCCTGGGTCGGGGATGAGCAGTTCTTC. This translates into CASSSWVGDEQFF.

This chain links TRBV15 with TRBJ2-7; the D gene is possibly TRBD1 (6 bases). Germline V gene data show CDR1 as LNHNV and CDR2 as YYDKDF (reference sequence). The CDR3 consists of 14 residues. The ends were cut back, 0 bases at V and 4 bases at J, with 10 bases in the middle. CDR3 amino acids: CATSREGGSYEQYV. DNA for the CDR3: TGTGCCACCAGCAGAGAAGGGGGATCTTACGAGCAGTACGTC.

This clonotype was counted a few times. DNA of the CDR3: TGCAGTGCTAGGGAGCCGGGGACAGCTCGCGAGGAAGCTTTCTTT. As protein: CSAREPGTAREEAFF. The chain joins TRBV20-1 to TRBJ1-1; 7 positions match TRBD1. The CDR3 loop spans 15 amino acids. Germline CDR1 is DFQATT and CDR2 is SNEGSKA (reference sequence). The J segment lost 8 bases and the V segment lost 3 bases, leaving 15 bases of the junction unmatched.

This clonotype was found a few times. The chain recombines TRBV7-3 with TRBJ2-2; D remains unclear. Germline loops: CDR1 SGHTA, CDR2 FQGTGA. V lost 3 bases to trimming and J lost 4 bases, with 12 bases between them. The CDR3 contains 15 residues. CDR3 in amino acids: CASSFGSRVTGELFF. The CDR3 region has the DNA TGTGCCAGCAGCTTCGGAAGCCGGGTCACCGGGGAGCTGTTTTTT.

This clonotype was seen more than once but under ten times. The rearrangement uses TRBV6-6 and TRBJ2-7, with D maybe TRBD1 (6 bases). Between the trimmed V and J ends, which lost 10 bases and 3 bases, there was a span of 13 bases. The germline V gene has CDR1 MNHNY and CDR2 SVGAGI (reference sequence). The CDR3 length is 12 residues. The chain's CDR3 is CATGTTNYEQYF. DNA for the CDR3: TGTGCCACCGGGACAACCAACTACGAGCAGTACTTC.

This clonotype occurred many times. The chain combines TRBV5-1 with TRBJ2-7, with TRBD2 identical over 10 bases. The CDR3 totals 15 residues. The germline gives CDR1 SGHRS, CDR2 YFSETQ. The junction had 4 bases not matched to a gene; V was cut back by 4 bases and J by 0 bases. CDR3 in amino acids: CASSAQRGGSYEQYF. CDR3 bases: TGCGCCAGCAGCGCCCAGCGGGGGGGCTCCTACGAGCAGTACTTC.

This clonotype has just a few counts. The rearrangement joins TRBV20-1 to TRBJ2-7; weak D call: TRBD2 (6 bases). Germline V gene data show CDR1 as DFQATT and CDR2 as SNEGSKA (reference sequence). Trimming shortened V by 5 bases and J by 3 bases, and 26 bases separated the two germline ends. This CDR3 contains 17 residues. The CDR3 DNA reads as TGCAGTGCTGCCTGGGGGGACCCGATTCAACCCTTCTACGAGCAGTACGTC. It is translated as CSAAWGDPIQPFYEQYV.

This clonotype was observed a few times. The V gene is TRBV7-3, the J gene TRBJ2-2; TRBD2 agrees at 13 bases. Germline V gene sequence: CDR1 SGHTA, CDR2 FQGTGA. V dropped 5 bases and J dropped 6; count of bases not matched to a gene: 3. The length of the CDR3 is 15 residues. CDR3 sequence: CASSTTSGGSGELFF. The CDR3 DNA reads TGTGCCAGCAGCACGACTAGCGGGGGGTCCGGGGAGCTGTTTTTT.

The V gene is TRBV5-4, the J gene TRBJ1-1, with 10 positions matching TRBD1. The CDR3 is 15 amino acids. V trimming: 0 bases; J trimming: 1 base; junction bases outside the gene matches: 0. Germline V gene sequence: CDR1 SGHNT, CDR2 YYREEE (reference sequence). The CDR3 DNA reads TGTGCCAGCAGCTTGGGGACAGGGGGGAACACTGAAGCTTTCTTT. Protein: CASSLGTGGNTEAFF.

In regard to this clonotype: Germline is not matched at one junction end, which may reflect a read error. This sequence joins TRBV25-1 and TRBJ2-7; 11 positions agree with TRBD1. This CDR3 spans 14 amino acids. Germline-derived CDR1 and CDR2 are MGHDK and SYGVNS. The CDR3 reads CATSGDRGSYEQYF. The CDR3 DNA reads TGTGCCACCAGTGGGGACAGGGGGTCCTACGAGCAGTACTTC.

This sequence joins TRBV12-3 or TRBV12-4 and TRBJ2-7; 9 positions agree with TRBD1. The CDR3 covers 15 residues. V lost 5 bases, J lost 5 bases, and 10 bases stayed unmatched. CDR3 nucleotides: TGTGCCAGCAGTCTCGTGGGACAGGGACCAGACGAGCAGTACTTC. Its protein product is CASSLVGQGPDEQYF.

This chain uses TRBV20-1 with TRBJ2-7; tentatively, D is TRBD1 or TRBD2 (5 bases each). This CDR3 spans 11 amino acids. The germline gives CDR1 DFQATT, CDR2 SNEGSKA (reference sequence). V lost 6 bases and J 10 bases, leaving 16 bases between the germline ends. CDR3 bases: TGCAGTGCCCTCGATGAGGGGCCCCAGTACTTC. Protein: CSALDEGPQYF.

This clonotype appeared a single time. This sequence joins TRBV7-9 and TRBJ2-7; D call uncertain. From germline, CDR1 is SEHNR and CDR2 FQNEAQ (reference sequence). The CDR3 covers 14 residues. With 3 bases removed from V and 5 bases from J, the gap between germline ends came to 14 bases. The CDR3 sequence: CASSFEGPGDEQYV. CDR3 nucleotide sequence: TGTGCCAGCAGCTTTGAAGGACCCGGCGACGAGCAGTACGTC.

This clonotype was seen a few times. CDR3 protein: CASSYLTGETEAFF. The CDR3 DNA is TGTGCCAGCAGTTACTTGACAGGGGAAACTGAAGCTTTCTTT. The chain couples TRBV6-5 to TRBJ1-1; 8 bases agree with TRBD1. This CDR3 region has 14 residues. Germline CDR1 is MNHEY and CDR2 is SVGAGI. V lost 1 base to trimming and J lost 5 bases; unmatched junction nucleotides: 3.

This CDR3 reads CASSRGFSNQPQHF. In DNA form, the CDR3 reads TGTGCCAGCAGCCGCGGGTTTAGCAATCAGCCCCAGCATTTT. V is TRBV3-1 and J is TRBJ1-5; D remains ambiguous. The ends were cut back, 4 bases at V and 0 bases at J, with 7 bases in the middle. CDR1 and CDR2 (germline): LGHDT, YNNKEL (reference sequence). This CDR3 has 14 residues.

This clonotype was recorded a few times. The chain links TRBV7-2 to TRBJ1-1; D gene unclear. V was trimmed by 5 bases and J by 11 bases, leaving 21 bases between them. The germline V gene has CDR1 SGHTA and CDR2 FQGNSA. CDR3 length: 14 amino acids. CDR3 sequence: CASSDSPPSLMAFF. The DNA for the CDR3 is TGTGCCAGCAGCGATTCGCCGCCTAGTCTCATGGCTTTCTTT.

There are a few counts of this clonotype. The gene calls are TRBV2 and TRBJ2-1, with D uncertain. This CDR3 comprises 13 residues. Germline assignment: CDR1 SNHLY and CDR2 FYNNEI. V lost 7 bases and J 9 bases, leaving 16 bases between the germline ends. CDR3: CASTQRVVAEQFF. The CDR3 nucleotides are TGTGCCAGCACCCAACGAGTAGTGGCTGAGCAGTTCTTC. The entire variable domain, with the rest obtained from reference TRBV2 and TRBJ2-1, is as follows: EPEVTQTPSHQVTQMGQEVILRCVPISNHLYFYWYRQILGQKVEFLVSFYNNEISEKSEIFDDQFSVERPDGSNFTLKIRSTKLEDSAMYFCASTQRVVAEQFFGPGTRLTVL.

This chain connects TRBV5-6 to TRBJ2-7, with a tentative D call TRBD1 (6 bases). This CDR3 region has 15 residues. The germline gives CDR1 SGHDT, CDR2 YYEEEE. V shed 5 bases and J shed 3 bases, with 18 bases lying between them. Here the CDR3 reads CASRRGQKSNYEQYV. CDR3 coding DNA: TGTGCCAGCAGAAGAGGACAGAAAAGTAACTACGAGCAGTACGTC.

The V call is TRBV12-3 or TRBV12-4, the J call TRBJ2-7; D is perhaps TRBD1 or TRBD2 (5 bases each). With 6 bases removed from V and 9 bases from J, the gap between germline ends came to 12 bases. This CDR3 has 11 amino acids. The CDR3 DNA reads as TGTGCCAGCAGAGGGACCCTGGGGCAGTACTTC. This encodes CASRGTLGQYF.

This clonotype was seen a few times. The rearrangement uses TRBV20-1 and TRBJ1-6, with a possible D match to TRBD1 (5 bases). CDR3 length: 14 residues. In germline, CDR1 is DFQATT, CDR2 SNEGSKA (reference sequence). Trimming removed 4 bases at V and 0 bases at J, with 7 bases between. CDR3 sequence (DNA): TGCAGTGCTACCGGGGGCTCCTATAATTCACCCCTCCACTTT. Translating gives CSATGGSYNSPLHF.

This chain links TRBV11-2 with TRBJ2-1, with D uncertain. Deletions cut 3 bases from V and 8 bases from J, with 17 bases between. The CDR3 covers 15 residues. Germline loops: CDR1 SGHAT, CDR2 FQNNGV. CDR3 nucleotides: TGTGCCAGCAGCTTGTGGCTAGGTCTTCGCTATGAGCAGTTCTTC. Amino acid sequence: CASSLWLGLRYEQFF.

The sample holds many counts of this clonotype. The rearrangement links TRBV5-1 to TRBJ1-2; D call uncertain. CDR1 is SGHRS and CDR2 is YFSETQ in the germline V gene. This CDR3 contains 16 residues. V dropped 0 bases and J dropped 4 bases, with 16 bases sitting between them. CDR3 loop: CASSLDRSSRTYGYTF. CDR3 DNA sequence: TGCGCCAGCAGCTTGGATCGTTCTAGTCGGACCTATGGCTACACCTTC.

The genes are TRBV9 and TRBJ2-7, with 8 bases identical to TRBD1. This CDR3 has 12 residues. Germline CDR1 SGDLS, CDR2 YYNGEE. Trimming cost V 10 bases and J 2 bases; bases outside gene matches: 5. CDR3 in DNA: TGTGCCGGAGACAGGGGTCCCTACGAGCAGTACGTC. It translates to CAGDRGPYEQYV.

This clonotype was found once. The rearrangement joins TRBV30 to TRBJ1-1, with TRBD1 identical over 7 bases. Per germline, CDR1 GTSNPN and CDR2 SVGIG (reference sequence). The CDR3 is made up of 14 amino acids. The V segment lost 0 bases and the J segment 6 bases; nucleotides outside the gene matches: 7. CDR3 nucleotide sequence: TGTGCCTGGAGTGTCGAAGTGACAGGGCCTGAAGCTTTCTTT. It codes for CAWSVEVTGPEAFF.